This entry lists 18 T cell receptor beta chains sequenced from one sample in a study of cytomegalovirus exposure and HLA in healthy donors. PCR used 60 Vbeta primers and 13 Jbeta primers. Sequencing was performed with immunoSEQ multiplex PCR; in TCRdb, only in-frame clones are kept and a portion is missing. The sample carries about 160,000 clones, around 80% recorded once. The sample taken for sequencing was PBMCs. These receptor sequences come from a middle-aged man in good health and CMV-seropositive.

The rearrangement joins TRBV28 to TRBJ2-5, with 8 nucleotides matching TRBD1. The CDR3 length is 14 residues. The J segment lost 5 bases and the V segment lost 3 bases, leaving 5 bases of the junction unmatched. CDR1 is MDHEN, CDR2 SYDVKM, per germline. The CDR3 region is CASSFRTGRETQYF. In DNA, the CDR3 is TGTGCCAGCAGTTTCCGGACAGGGAGGGAGACCCAGTACTTC.

This sequence joins TRBV9 and TRBJ1-5, with a possible D match to TRBD1 (5 bases). Germline values: CDR1 SGDLS, CDR2 YYNGEE. This CDR3 has 15 amino acids. V lost 1 base to trimming and J lost 4 bases, with 12 bases between them. The CDR3: CASSVQPDRNQPQHF. In DNA, the CDR3 is TGTGCCAGCAGCGTACAACCCGACAGAAATCAGCCCCAGCATTTT. Using reference TRBV9 and TRBJ1-5 for the parts outside the CDR3, the full variable domain is DSGVTQTPKHLITATGQRVTLRCSPRSGDLSVYWYQQSLDQGLQFLIQYYNGEERAKGNILERFSAQQFPDLHSELNLSSLELGDSALYFCASSVQPDRNQPQHFGDGTRLSIL.

CDR3 DNA: TGTGCCAGCAGTTTTTCCTGGAGCGGTATCGTTCCAGATACGCAGTATTTT. It yields the protein CASSFSWSGIVPDTQYF. The chain combines TRBV27 with TRBJ2-3, with TRBD2 as a possible D gene (5 bases). Germline V CDR1 and CDR2: MNHEY, SMNVEV (reference sequence). The V and J ends lost 3 bases and 4 bases respectively, with 20 bases between them. The length of the CDR3 is 17 residues.

This clone appeared a single time. This sequence joins TRBV12-5 and TRBJ1-5; D remains ambiguous. The CDR3 is made up of 14 amino acids. Trimming shortened V by 6 bases and J by 0 bases, and 9 bases separated the two germline ends. Germline V gene data show CDR1 as LGHNT and CDR2 as FRNRAP. CDR3 DNA sequence: TGTGCTAGTGGCCTGGACTTTAGCAATCAGCCCCAGCATTTT. This translates into CASGLDFSNQPQHF.

This chain links TRBV14 with TRBJ1-4; no firm D call. The V end lost 2 bases, the J end lost 0 bases, and 13 bases lay between the germline ends. Germline V gene data show CDR1 as SGHDN and CDR2 as FVKESK. The CDR3 sequence is 17 residues long. CDR3 in DNA: TGTGCCAGCAGCCAAAGAACGGGGTTATCAACTAATGAAAAACTGTTTTTT. The encoded protein is CASSQRTGLSTNEKLFF.

The genes are TRBV30 and TRBJ2-7; 8 nucleotides line up with TRBD2. The CDR3 sequence is 10 residues long. Losses at the gene ends were 5 bases for V and 6 bases for J; bases not matched to a gene: 0. From germline, CDR1 is GTSNPN and CDR2 SVGIG (reference sequence). CDR3 nucleotides: TGTGCCTGGGCGGGGGGCGAGCAGTACTTC. Amino acid sequence: CAWAGGEQYF.

The V and J genes are TRBV18 and TRBJ1-1; 9 positions match TRBD1. The CDR3 is 13 residues long. In germline, CDR1 is KGHSH, CDR2 LQKENI. V lost 6 bases, J lost 6 bases, and 5 bases stayed unmatched. In DNA form, the CDR3 reads TGTGCCAGCTCTCGGGACAGGGAGGCTGAAGCTTTCTTT. This encodes CASSRDREAEAFF.

This clone was recorded a few times. The rearrangement uses TRBV6-5 and TRBJ1-5; D not resolved. Per the germline V gene, CDR1 is MNHEY and CDR2 is SVGAGI. The CDR3 covers 16 residues. The V end was cut by 0 bases, the J end by 9 bases, with 18 bases between. CDR3 nucleotide sequence: TGTGCCAGCAGTTACTCAAGAGGCCGGGAGGGTGGGCCCCAGCATTTT. It specifies CASSYSRGREGGPQHF.

The V call is TRBV7-3, the J call TRBJ2-7, with 10 positions matching TRBD1. The CDR3 is 13 amino acids. V was pared by 4 bases and J by 6 bases, with 3 bases of the junction left unmatched. Germline V gene data show CDR1 as SGHTA and CDR2 as FQGTGA. The CDR3 nucleotides read TGTGCCAGCAGCTCGGACAGGGGGGGCGAGCAGTACTTC. Translated: CASSSDRGGEQYF.

This clone has a single count. The genes are TRBV5-1 and TRBJ2-3; 7 bases fit TRBD2. There are 14 residues in the CDR3. The V and J ends lost 0 bases and 4 bases, in that order; junction bases with no gene match: 2. Germline V gives CDR1 SGHRS, CDR2 YFSETQ. The DNA of the CDR3 is TGCGCCAGCAGCTTGGAGGGAGGGGCAGATACGCAGTATTTT. Residues: CASSLEGGADTQYF. The whole variable domain, remainder taken from reference TRBV5-1 and TRBJ2-3, is KAGVTQTPRYLIKTRGQQVTLSCSPISGHRSVSWYQQTPGQGLQFLFEYFSETQRNKGNFPGRFSGRQFSNSRSEMNVSTLELGDSALYLCASSLEGGADTQYFGPGTRLTVL.

This chain joins TRBV5-1 and TRBJ2-5; 16 bases are shared with TRBD2. The V and J ends lost 4 bases and 5 bases, in that order; junction bases with no gene match: 8. CDR3 length equals 17 residues. The germline gives CDR1 SGHRS, CDR2 YFSETQ. Here the CDR3 reads CASSVGLAGGVVETQYF. The DNA of the CDR3 is TGCGCCAGCAGCGTGGGACTAGCGGGAGGGGTAGTGGAGACCCAGTACTTC.

V usage is TRBV28 and J usage is TRBJ1-5, with D unresolved. CDR1 MDHEN and CDR2 SYDVKM come from the germline V gene. This CDR3 spans 17 amino acids. Trimming pared 7 bases from V and 2 bases from J, leaving 21 bases between. The CDR3 sequence is CASTRGLPKIGNQPQHF. CDR3 in DNA: TGTGCCAGCACACGAGGACTGCCGAAAATAGGCAATCAGCCCCAGCATTTT. Based on the CDR3 plus reference TRBV28 and TRBJ1-5, the full variable domain is DVKVTQSSRYLVKRTGEKVFLECVQDMDHENMFWYRQDPGLGLRLIYFSYDVKMKEKGDIPEGYSVSREKKERFSLILESASTNQTSMYLCASTRGLPKIGNQPQHFGDGTRLSIL.

This clone is termed medium-sized (0.01 to 0.1%). This sequence joins TRBV6-6 and TRBJ2-1; D is perhaps TRBD2 (6 bases). The V gene lost 6 bases and the J gene lost 6 bases, with 15 bases spanning the gap. The CDR3 loop spans 14 amino acids. Per germline, CDR1 MNHNY and CDR2 SVGAGI (reference sequence). CDR3 protein: CASREPGDGNEQFF. The CDR3, as DNA: TGTGCCAGCAGGGAACCGGGAGATGGCAATGAGCAGTTCTTC.

The chain recombines TRBV7-9 with TRBJ1-2, with D unresolved. The V and J ends lost 1 base and 4 bases respectively, with 13 bases between them. CDR3 length: 15 residues. From germline, CDR1 is SEHNR and CDR2 FQNEAQ (reference sequence). CDR3 nucleotide sequence: TGTGCCAGCAGCTTAGGACTCTCGGAGGTCTATGGCTACACCTTC. It codes for CASSLGLSEVYGYTF.

The chain uses TRBV28 and TRBJ1-2, with a weak D call TRBD1 (5 bases). V was trimmed by 2 bases and J by 7 bases, leaving 17 bases between them. Per germline, CDR1 MDHEN and CDR2 SYDVKM. The CDR3 spans 15 residues. The DNA for the CDR3 is TGTGCCAGCAGTTTAGGGGCCCAGGTCGGTCGTGGCTACACCTTC. It is translated as CASSLGAQVGRGYTF.

This clone was seen just once. The rearrangement uses TRBV7-2 and TRBJ1-2; 7 bases are a match to TRBD1. The trim removed 5 bases at V and 7 bases at J, leaving 7 bases unmatched. The CDR3 is 13 residues long. Germline CDR1 is SGHTA and CDR2 is FQGNSA. Here the CDR3 DNA reads TGTGCCAGCAGCACCAGACAGGGCTCTGGCTACACCTTC. It translates to CASSTRQGSGYTF.

V is TRBV28 and J is TRBJ2-3, with TRBD2 identical over 13 bases. The trim removed 7 bases at V and 11 bases at J, leaving 15 bases unmatched. CDR1 is MDHEN and CDR2 is SYDVKM in the germline V gene. The CDR3 covers 16 residues. The CDR3 protein is CASTSSGGTSGNRQYF. CDR3 nucleotides: TGTGCCAGCACCTCCAGCGGGGGGACTAGCGGGAATCGGCAGTATTTT.

The chain is built from TRBV6-6 and TRBJ2-7; tentatively, D is TRBD1 (7 bases). Looked up from germline, CDR1 is MNHNY and CDR2 is SVGAGI (reference sequence). The CDR3 length is 16 residues. Trimming stripped 5 bases from V and 7 bases from J, with 24 bases between. The CDR3 sequence is CASSNLPEGPRGEQYF. The CDR3, as DNA: TGTGCCAGCAGTAACCTACCGGAGGGTCCCAGGGGGGAGCAGTACTTC.